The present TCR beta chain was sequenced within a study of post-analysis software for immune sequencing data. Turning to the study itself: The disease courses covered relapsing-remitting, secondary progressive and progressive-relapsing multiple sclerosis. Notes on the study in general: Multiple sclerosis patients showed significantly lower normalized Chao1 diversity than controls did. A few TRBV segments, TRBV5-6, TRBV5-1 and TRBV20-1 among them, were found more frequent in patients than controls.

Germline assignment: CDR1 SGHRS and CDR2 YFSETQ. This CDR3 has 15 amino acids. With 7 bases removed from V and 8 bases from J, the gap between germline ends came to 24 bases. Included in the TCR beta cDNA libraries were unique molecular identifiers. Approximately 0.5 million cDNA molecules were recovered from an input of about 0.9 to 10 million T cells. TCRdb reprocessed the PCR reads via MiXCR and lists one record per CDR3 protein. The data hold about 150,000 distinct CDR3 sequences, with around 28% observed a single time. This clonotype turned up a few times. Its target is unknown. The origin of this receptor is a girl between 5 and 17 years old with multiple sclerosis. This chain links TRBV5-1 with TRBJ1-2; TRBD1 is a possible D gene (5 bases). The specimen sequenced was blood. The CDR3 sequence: CASAITGAGESGYTF. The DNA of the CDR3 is TGCGCCAGCGCCATTACCGGGGCCGGGGAGAGCGGCTACACCTTC. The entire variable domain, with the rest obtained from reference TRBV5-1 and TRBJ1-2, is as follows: KAGVTQTPRYLIKTRGQQVTLSCSPISGHRSVSWYQQTPGQGLQFLFEYFSETQRNKGNFPGRFSGRQFSNSRSEMNVSTLELGDSALYLCASAITGAGESGYTFGSGTRLTVV.